The 24 T cell receptor beta chains in this list originate from one sample, sequenced in a study of human T cells and chemical hapten exposure. In TCRdb, the RACE reads were re-called with MiXCR into one record per CDR3 protein. This sample has approximately 100,000 distinct CDR3 sequences, with 9.2% found just once. Stated time point: patch test 2, 6 weeks after DPC sensitization. Treatment given: therapeutic diphenylcyclopropenone sensitization with weekly scalp DPC. The sequences come from whole blood, collected in connection with sensitization to the hapten diphenylcyclopropenone (DPC). These receptors came from a woman between 40 and 55 years old with alopecia areata. Some clones in this sample may be carry-over from other donors' samples.

This clonotype was observed at least ten times. The chain joins TRBV3-1 to TRBJ2-3; a possible D gene is TRBD1 (6 bases). The length of the CDR3 is 16 residues. V lost 1 base to trimming and J lost 1 base, with 12 bases between them. The germline gives CDR1 LGHDT, CDR2 YNNKEL (reference sequence). CDR3 sequence (DNA): TGTGCCAGCAGCCAAGCAATGGGGGCCGGCACAGATACGCAGTATTTT. Its protein product is CASSQAMGAGTDTQYF.

This clonotype was observed a few times. The rearrangement joins TRBV18 to TRBJ1-3; no definite D call. Germline V lookup: CDR1 KGHSH, CDR2 LQKENI. V lost 4 bases and J lost 0, with 16 bases in between. This CDR3 contains 17 residues. This chain's CDR3 is CASSLSVQSPSGNTIYF. The CDR3 DNA is TGTGCCAGCTCACTTTCCGTTCAGTCCCCCTCTGGAAACACCATATATTTT.

This clonotype was seen at least ten times. The chain is built from TRBV12-3 or TRBV12-4 and TRBJ2-3, with 7 bases that match TRBD2. V was pared by 8 bases and J by 2 bases, with 7 bases of the junction left unmatched. The CDR3 is 14 residues long. CDR3 sequence reads: CASWRGITTDTQYF. In DNA, the CDR3 is TGTGCCAGCTGGCGGGGGATCACCACAGATACGCAGTATTTT.

This clonotype was observed at least ten times. The chain uses TRBV7-9 and TRBJ2-2; the D call may be TRBD1 or TRBD2 (5 bases each). The germline gives CDR1 SEHNR, CDR2 FQNEAQ (reference sequence). V dropped 6 bases and J dropped 6 bases, with 14 bases sitting between them. The CDR3 contains 14 residues. The CDR3 DNA follows: TGTGCCAGCAGACGGGACCTCCGGCCCGGGGAGCTGTTTTTT. Translated: CASRRDLRPGELFF.

The chain has TRBV6-2 or TRBV6-3 and TRBJ1-5, with D perhaps matching TRBD1 (5 bases). Germline CDR1 reads MNHEY; CDR2 reads SVGEGT. The CDR3 runs to 17 residues. Trimming pared 8 bases from V and 0 bases from J, leaving 20 bases between. In DNA form, the CDR3 reads TGTGCCAGCGGGGACCCCGGACCGCTTTATAGCAATCAGCCCCAGCATTTT. This gives the protein CASGDPGPLYSNQPQHF.

V gene TRBV29-1 combines with J gene TRBJ2-1, with D tentatively TRBD2 (5 bases). The germline V gene has CDR1 SQVTM and CDR2 ANQGSEA. Trimming stripped 0 bases from V and 2 bases from J, with 14 bases between. This CDR3 is built from 16 residues. The CDR3 sequence: CSVEDMADLAYNEQFF. Here the CDR3 DNA reads TGCAGCGTTGAAGATATGGCGGACTTAGCCTACAATGAGCAGTTCTTC.

The chain has TRBV7-2 and TRBJ2-3; D call uncertain. Trimming took off 5 bases at V and 7 bases at J, with 10 bases between the two ends. The CDR3 contains 12 residues. The germline V gene encodes CDR1 SGHTA and CDR2 FQGNSA. The CDR3 DNA reads TGTGCCAGCAGCCTCCCTCCTCATACGCAGTATTTT. This gives the protein CASSLPPHTQYF. The full variable domain, with the rest looked up from reference TRBV7-2 and TRBJ2-3, is GAGVSQSPSNKVTEKGKDVELRCDPISGHTALYWYRQSLGQGLEFLIYFQGNSAPDKSGLPSDRFSAERTGGSVSTLTIQRTQQEDSAVYLCASSLPPHTQYFGPGTRLTVL.

The chain combines TRBV28 with TRBJ1-2; D is unclear. Germline V CDR1 and CDR2: MDHEN, SYDVKM. The CDR3 covers 15 residues. Trimming shortened V by 3 bases and J by 6 bases, and 17 bases separated the two germline ends. This chain's CDR3 is CASSFWENVSDGYTF. The DNA of the CDR3 is TGTGCCAGCAGTTTCTGGGAGAACGTCTCGGATGGCTACACCTTC.

In its sample, this clonotype was seen many times. The chain links TRBV7-2 to TRBJ2-7, with D perhaps TRBD2 (5 bases). The germline V gene has CDR1 SGHTA and CDR2 FQGNSA. The V end lost 5 bases, the J end lost 2 bases, and 13 bases lay between the germline ends. The CDR3 is 14 residues long. CDR3 sequence (DNA): TGTGCCAGCAGCCAAGGACTCTTTGCCTACGAGCAGTACTTC. Translating gives CASSQGLFAYEQYF.

This clonotype was detected only a few times. This chain links TRBV2 with TRBJ2-3; D may be TRBD1 (5 bases). The ends were cut back, 8 bases at V and 3 bases at J, with 15 bases in the middle. Germline assignment: CDR1 SNHLY and CDR2 FYNNEI. There are 14 residues in the CDR3. CDR3 nucleotide sequence: TGTGCCAGCGGACAACTCCTGGGGACAGATACGCAGTATTTT. It is translated as CASGQLLGTDTQYF.

This clonotype was counted a few times. This sequence joins TRBV2 and TRBJ2-2; the match to TRBD2 covers 8 bases. The CDR3 contains 18 residues. Germline CDR1 SNHLY, CDR2 FYNNEI. The ends lost 6 bases at V and 2 bases at J; junction bases unmatched: 14. The CDR3 loop reads CASSYPRAGTSNTGELFF. The CDR3 DNA reads TGTGCCAGCAGCTACCCTAGAGCGGGGACTAGTAACACCGGGGAGCTGTTTTTT.

This clonotype was observed a few times. The chain employs TRBV20-1 and TRBJ2-7; D possibly matches TRBD1 or TRBD2 (5 bases each). Germline V gene data show CDR1 as DFQATT and CDR2 as SNEGSKA (reference sequence). The CDR3 covers 15 residues. V shed 0 bases and J shed 2 bases, with 14 bases lying between them. This CDR3 is CSARDPPGRTYEQYF. In DNA form, the CDR3 reads TGCAGTGCTAGAGATCCCCCAGGGAGAACCTACGAGCAGTACTTC.

The table lists this clonotype with many counts. The chain has TRBV7-9 and TRBJ1-4; D not resolved. Trimming cost V 2 bases and J 8 bases, with 9 bases left between them. This CDR3 region has 13 residues. From germline, CDR1 is SEHNR and CDR2 FQNEAQ (reference sequence). This CDR3 is CASSLSSQEKLFF. The CDR3 region has the DNA TGTGCCAGCAGCTTATCCAGCCAAGAAAAACTGTTTTTT.

The chain combines TRBV28 with TRBJ1-6; 7 bases align to TRBD1. CDR3 length equals 12 residues. Per germline, CDR1 MDHEN and CDR2 SYDVKM. V was clipped by 7 bases and J by 14 bases; unmatched bases: 8. The CDR3 coding sequence is TGTGCCAGCATCCTGGACAGGCGCACCCTCCACTTT. Translation gives CASILDRRTLHF.

This clonotype was detected many times. The chain links TRBV7-9 to TRBJ1-2, with D possibly TRBD1 on 5 matching bases. This CDR3 comprises 14 residues. V was pared by 6 bases and J by 3 bases, with 14 bases between. Looked up from germline, CDR1 is SEHNR and CDR2 is FQNEAQ (reference sequence). The CDR3 DNA reads TGTGCCAGCAGTCGTGACGGAGGGGACTATGGCTACACCTTC. It encodes CASSRDGGDYGYTF.

Points on this clonotype: One junction end does not reproduce the germline sequence, and a read error may be involved. The chain carries TRBV6-2 or TRBV6-3 and TRBJ1-1, with TRBD1 matching 8 bases. Germline CDR1 is MNHEY and CDR2 is SVGEGT. The CDR3 is 17 amino acids. In DNA form, the CDR3 reads TGTGCCAGCAGCTCCAATACAGGGGGTCGGATGTACACTGAAGTTTTCTTT. This sequence encodes CASSSNTGGRMYTEVFF.

This chain uses TRBV7-2 with TRBJ1-3; TRBD1 is a possible D gene (6 bases). Trimming removed 8 bases from V and 0 bases from J, with 14 bases in between. This CDR3 contains 15 residues. CDR1 is SGHTA, CDR2 FQGNSA, per germline. The CDR3 loop reads CASAGAANSGNTIYF. The CDR3, as DNA: TGTGCCAGCGCGGGGGCAGCCAACTCTGGAAACACCATATATTTT.

This clonotype showed up many times. V is TRBV5-1 and J is TRBJ1-5, with D tentatively TRBD1 (5 bases). The V gene lost 0 bases and the J gene lost 6 bases, with 7 bases spanning the gap. CDR1 is SGHRS and CDR2 is YFSETQ in the germline V gene. The CDR3 loop spans 13 amino acids. CDR3 coding DNA: TGCGCCAGCAGCTTGGTCGGGGGTCAGCCCCAGCATTTT. It yields the protein CASSLVGGQPQHF.

This clonotype occurred a few times. The CDR3 DNA reads TGTGCCACCAGCAGAGATCCCGGGACAGCGGGCTATGGCTACACCTTC. It specifies CATSRDPGTAGYGYTF. The genes are TRBV15 and TRBJ1-2; 7 nucleotides align to TRBD1. Germline V lookup: CDR1 LNHNV, CDR2 YYDKDF (reference sequence). Trimming at V came to 0 bases and at J to 4 bases, leaving 8 bases not matched to a gene. This CDR3 is 16 amino acids long.

The chain combines TRBV10-3 with TRBJ2-1; D perhaps matches TRBD2 (7 bases). V was pared by 4 bases and J by 8 bases, with 24 bases between. CDR3 length: 17 residues. Germline V gene sequence: CDR1 ENHRY, CDR2 SYGVKD. DNA of the CDR3: TGTGCCATCAGTGTCGGATGGGGGGGCCCCCTTTTCTATGAGCAGTTCTTC. Protein sequence: CAISVGWGGPLFYEQFF.

The chain links TRBV18 to TRBJ1-4; possible D gene TRBD1, 5 bases. The germline V gene has CDR1 KGHSH and CDR2 LQKENI. This CDR3 is 14 amino acids long. V lost 10 bases, J lost 3 bases, and 15 bases lay in between. The CDR3 region has the DNA TGTGCCACCGGCGGCCAGGGTTCTAATGAAAAACTGTTTTTT. Encoded protein: CATGGQGSNEKLFF. The whole variable domain, filled in from reference TRBV18 and TRBJ1-4, reads NAGVMQNPRHLVRRRGQEARLRCSPMKGHSHVYWYRQLPEEGLKFMVYLQKENIIDESGMPKERFSAEFPKEGPSILRIQQVVRGDSAAYFCATGGQGSNEKLFFGSGTQLSVL.

J is TRBJ2-2 and V is TRBV4-3, with D unresolved. Trimming stripped 4 bases from V and 0 bases from J, with 12 bases between. The CDR3 consists of 16 residues. Germline assignment: CDR1 LGHNA and CDR2 YSLEER. Here the CDR3 reads CASSRVGMTNTGELFF. CDR3 nucleotide sequence: TGCGCCAGCAGCCGGGTTGGCATGACGAACACCGGGGAGCTGTTTTTT.

The rearrangement joins TRBV7-2 to TRBJ2-3, with no clear D. Trimming took off 4 bases at V and 6 bases at J, with 8 bases between the two ends. Per the germline V gene, CDR1 is SGHTA and CDR2 is FQGNSA. This CDR3 has 12 amino acids. In DNA form, the CDR3 reads TGTGCCAGCAGCTCCGTCGGGGATACGCAGTATTTT. It translates to CASSSVGDTQYF.

In this sample, this clonotype turned up many times. The chain is built from TRBV18 and TRBJ1-4, with 9 bases matching TRBD1. The CDR3 totals 16 residues. V shed 3 bases and J 4 bases; nucleotides not matched to a gene: 6. Germline-derived CDR1 and CDR2 are KGHSH and LQKENI. The CDR3 sequence is CASSPDRGSGNEKLFF. CDR3 nucleotides: TGTGCCAGCTCACCGGACAGGGGAAGTGGTAATGAAAAACTGTTTTTT.